These 13 T cell receptor beta chains were all obtained from the same sample, sequenced in a study of response to subunit inactivated influenza vaccine. One entry per CDR3 protein, called by TCRdb with MiXCR from the RT-PCR reads. The sample has roughly 710,000 distinct CDR3 sequences; about 14% are singletons. The sample was PBMCs from blood, taken about 14 days before vaccination. These TCRs come from a man aged 45 to 65 who received an inactivated influenza vaccine.

The rearrangement uses TRBV6-2 or TRBV6-3 and TRBJ2-7; 13 nucleotides align to TRBD2. The V segment lost 6 bases and the J segment 1 base; nucleotides outside the gene matches: 9. The V gene's germline CDR1 is MNHEY and CDR2 SVGEGT. The CDR3 contains 17 residues. The CDR3 spells CASSPGTSGKTSYEQYF. CDR3 sequence (DNA): TGTGCCAGCAGCCCCGGGACTAGCGGGAAGACTTCCTACGAGCAGTACTTC.

In this sample, this clonotype turned up a few times. This chain uses TRBV5-1 with TRBJ2-1; TRBD2 aligns across 10 bases. The CDR3 sequence is 15 residues long. Germline CDR1 SGHRS, CDR2 YFSETQ. The V segment lost 0 bases and the J segment 8 bases; nucleotides outside the gene matches: 5. This chain's CDR3 is CASSLAPSGGYEQFF. DNA for the CDR3: TGCGCCAGCAGCTTGGCTCCTAGCGGGGGATATGAGCAGTTCTTC.

This clonotype was seen ten or more times. The chain recombines TRBV20-1 with TRBJ1-1, with TRBD1 matching 7 bases. The V gene's germline CDR1 is DFQATT and CDR2 SNEGSKA (reference sequence). CDR3 length: 14 residues. V lost 6 bases, J lost 2 bases, and 9 bases stayed unmatched. The CDR3 protein is CSAPPRDRNTEAFF. CDR3 nucleotide sequence: TGCAGTGCCCCCCCCCGGGACAGAAACACTGAAGCTTTCTTT.

The V and J genes are TRBV5-1 and TRBJ2-7; TRBD1 or TRBD2 may be the D gene (5 bases each). The germline V gene encodes CDR1 SGHRS and CDR2 YFSETQ. The CDR3 contains 11 residues. V was pared by 5 bases and J by 9 bases, with 12 bases between. The CDR3 coding sequence is TGCGCCAGCAGTTCCGGGACCAGGCAGTACTTC. Translation gives CASSSGTRQYF.

V gene TRBV3-1 combines with J gene TRBJ2-5, with a possible D match to TRBD1 (5 bases). The CDR3 totals 18 residues. Germline assignment: CDR1 LGHDT and CDR2 YNNKEL (reference sequence). V lost 11 bases, J lost 1 base, and 29 bases lay in between. The CDR3 DNA reads TGTGCCTCCTCCAAGCAGGGCCCTTGGACACGCGGCCAAGAGACCCAGTACTTC. It is translated as CASSKQGPWTRGQETQYF.

This clonotype is termed medium-sized (0.01 to 0.1%). The chain employs TRBV2 and TRBJ2-1; D is unresolved. V was shortened by 5 bases and J by 0 bases, with 11 bases between the two germline ends. The germline V gene encodes CDR1 SNHLY and CDR2 FYNNEI. The CDR3 consists of 15 residues. The CDR3 is CASSWTSSSYNEQFF. As DNA, the CDR3 is TGTGCCAGCAGTTGGACCAGCTCCTCCTACAATGAGCAGTTCTTC.

This clonotype was observed at least ten times. V is TRBV27 and J is TRBJ2-3; no definite D call. Germline V gene data show CDR1 as MNHEY and CDR2 as SMNVEV (reference sequence). CDR3 length: 13 residues. Trimming took off 5 bases at V and 5 bases at J, with 11 bases between the two ends. CDR3 DNA sequence: TGTGCCAGCAGTACGGGTGTCGGAGATACGCAGTATTTT. Its translation: CASSTGVGDTQYF.

This clonotype appeared many times. The chain joins TRBV3-1 to TRBJ2-1; D gene unclear. Trimming stripped 1 base from V and 6 bases from J, with 10 bases between. The CDR3 totals 14 residues. The germline V gene encodes CDR1 LGHDT and CDR2 YNNKEL (reference sequence). CDR3 region: CASSQVSGGNEQFF. CDR3 bases: TGTGCCAGCAGCCAAGTATCCGGCGGCAATGAGCAGTTCTTC.

The V gene is TRBV20-1, the J gene TRBJ2-3; TRBD2 matches 8 bases. Germline loops: CDR1 DFQATT, CDR2 SNEGSKA (reference sequence). The CDR3 contains 15 residues. J was trimmed by 4 bases and V by 3 bases; bases with no gene match: 9. The CDR3 loop reads CSARTMGLVADTQYF. CDR3 in DNA: TGCAGTGCTAGGACTATGGGACTAGTAGCAGATACGCAGTATTTT.

The chain combines TRBV7-2 with TRBJ2-7; unclear D gene. The CDR3 runs to 13 residues. Trimming took 5 bases from V and 2 from J, leaving 10 bases between them. The germline V gene has CDR1 SGHTA and CDR2 FQGNSA. CDR3: CASSVRRPYEQYF. The CDR3 DNA reads as TGTGCCAGCAGCGTCCGGCGGCCCTACGAGCAGTACTTC.

This clonotype was counted between two and nine times. The chain combines TRBV15 with TRBJ2-7, with D possibly TRBD1 on 6 matching bases. The CDR3 extends over 14 amino acids. Trimming removed 0 bases at V and 3 bases at J, with 9 bases between. Germline V gene lookup returns CDR1 LNHNV and CDR2 YYDKDF (reference sequence). The CDR3 nucleotides read TGTGCCACCAGCAGAGAGGGGGCCATCTACGAGCAGTACTTC. Amino acids: CATSREGAIYEQYF.

This clonotype was detected only a few times. The chain has TRBV9 and TRBJ2-7; 8 nucleotides align to TRBD1. Germline CDR1 SGDLS, CDR2 YYNGEE. V was pared by 0 bases and J by 2 bases, with 4 bases of the junction left unmatched. The CDR3 is 15 residues long. CDR3 nucleotide sequence: TGTGCCAGCAGCGTAGGGACAGGGACAGCCTACGAGCAGTACTTC. Amino acids: CASSVGTGTAYEQYF.

This clonotype was counted between two and nine times. The V call is TRBV7-3, the J call TRBJ2-6, with TRBD1 as a possible D gene (6 bases). Germline-derived CDR1 and CDR2 are SGHTA and FQGTGA. V was cut by 5 bases and J by 2 bases, with 16 bases left in between. This CDR3 has 17 residues. CDR3: CASSPNTGFTGANVLTF. CDR3 coding DNA: TGTGCCAGCAGCCCTAACACAGGGTTCACTGGGGCCAACGTCCTGACTTTC.